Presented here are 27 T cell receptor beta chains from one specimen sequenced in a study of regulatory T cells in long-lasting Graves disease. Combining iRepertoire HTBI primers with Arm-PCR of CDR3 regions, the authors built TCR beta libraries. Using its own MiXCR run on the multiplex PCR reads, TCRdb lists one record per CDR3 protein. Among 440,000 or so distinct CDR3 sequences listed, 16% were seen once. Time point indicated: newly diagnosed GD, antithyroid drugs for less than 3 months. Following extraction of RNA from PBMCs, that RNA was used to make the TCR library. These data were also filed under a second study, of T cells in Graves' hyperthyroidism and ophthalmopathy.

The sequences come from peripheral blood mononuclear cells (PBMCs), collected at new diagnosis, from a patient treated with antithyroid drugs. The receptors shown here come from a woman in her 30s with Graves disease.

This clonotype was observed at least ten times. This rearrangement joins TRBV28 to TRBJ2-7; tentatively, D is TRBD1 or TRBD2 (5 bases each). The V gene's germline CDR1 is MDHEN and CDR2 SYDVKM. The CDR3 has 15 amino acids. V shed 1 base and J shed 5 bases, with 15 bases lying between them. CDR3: CASSLYGGYLHEQYF. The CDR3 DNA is TGTGCCAGCAGTTTATATGGGGGATACCTCCACGAGCAGTACTTC.

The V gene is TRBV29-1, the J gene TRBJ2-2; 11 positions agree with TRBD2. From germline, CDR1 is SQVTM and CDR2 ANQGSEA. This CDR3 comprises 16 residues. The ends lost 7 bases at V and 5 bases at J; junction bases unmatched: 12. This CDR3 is CSAEVGLAAGTGELFF. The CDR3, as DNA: TGCAGCGCCGAAGTGGGACTAGCGGCGGGGACCGGGGAGCTGTTTTTT.

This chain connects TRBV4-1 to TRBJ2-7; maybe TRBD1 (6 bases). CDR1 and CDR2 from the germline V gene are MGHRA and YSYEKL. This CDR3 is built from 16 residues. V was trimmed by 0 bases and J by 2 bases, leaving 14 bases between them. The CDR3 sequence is CASSQDVRGATYEQYF. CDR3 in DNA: TGCGCCAGCAGCCAAGACGTCAGGGGCGCTACCTACGAGCAGTACTTC.

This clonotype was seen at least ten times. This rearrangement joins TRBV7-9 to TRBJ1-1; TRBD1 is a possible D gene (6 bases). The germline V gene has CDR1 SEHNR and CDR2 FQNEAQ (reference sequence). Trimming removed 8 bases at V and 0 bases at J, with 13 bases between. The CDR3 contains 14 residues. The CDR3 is CASASGDMNTEAFF. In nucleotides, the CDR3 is TGTGCCAGCGCTAGTGGGGACATGAACACTGAAGCTTTCTTT.

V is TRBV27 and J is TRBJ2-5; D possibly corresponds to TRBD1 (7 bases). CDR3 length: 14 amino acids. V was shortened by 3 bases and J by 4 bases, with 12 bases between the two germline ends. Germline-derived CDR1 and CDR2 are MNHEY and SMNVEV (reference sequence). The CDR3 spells CASSFDREAETQYF. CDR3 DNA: TGTGCCAGCAGTTTCGACAGGGAGGCAGAGACCCAGTACTTC.

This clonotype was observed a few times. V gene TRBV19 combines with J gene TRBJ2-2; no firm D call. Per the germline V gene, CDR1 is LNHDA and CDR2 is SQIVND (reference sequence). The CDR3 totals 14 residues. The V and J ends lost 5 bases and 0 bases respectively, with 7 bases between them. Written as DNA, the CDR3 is TGTGCCAGTAGTCGTTCGTCGAACACCGGGGAGCTGTTTTTT. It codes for CASSRSSNTGELFF.

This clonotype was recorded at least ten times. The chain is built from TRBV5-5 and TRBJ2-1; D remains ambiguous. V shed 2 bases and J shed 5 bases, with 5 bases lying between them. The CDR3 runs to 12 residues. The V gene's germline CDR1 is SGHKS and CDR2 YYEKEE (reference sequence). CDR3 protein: CASSLKDNEQFF. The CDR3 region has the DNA TGTGCCAGCAGCTTAAAAGACAATGAGCAGTTCTTC. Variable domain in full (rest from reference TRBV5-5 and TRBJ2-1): DAGVTQSPTHLIKTRGQQVTLRCSPISGHKSVSWYQQVLGQGPQFIFQYYEKEERGRGNFPDRFSARQFPNYSSELNVNALLLGDSALYLCASSLKDNEQFFGPGTRLTVL.

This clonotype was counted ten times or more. The DNA of the CDR3 is TGCGCCAGCAGTTTAGACCTAGGGAACGAGCAGTACTTC. The encoded protein is CASSLDLGNEQYF. The V gene is TRBV10-1, the J gene TRBJ2-7, with unresolved D. CDR3 length: 13 residues. The germline V and J ends were trimmed by 5 bases and 5 bases, with 13 bases remaining between them. Germline loops: CDR1 WNHNN, CDR2 SYGVQD (reference sequence).

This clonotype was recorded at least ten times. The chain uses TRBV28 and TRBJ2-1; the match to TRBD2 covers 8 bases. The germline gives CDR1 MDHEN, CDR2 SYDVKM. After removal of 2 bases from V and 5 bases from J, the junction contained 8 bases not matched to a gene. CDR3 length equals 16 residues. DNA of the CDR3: TGTGCCAGCAGTTTAGGACTGGCGGGAGGTCACAATGAGCAGTTCTTC. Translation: CASSLGLAGGHNEQFF.

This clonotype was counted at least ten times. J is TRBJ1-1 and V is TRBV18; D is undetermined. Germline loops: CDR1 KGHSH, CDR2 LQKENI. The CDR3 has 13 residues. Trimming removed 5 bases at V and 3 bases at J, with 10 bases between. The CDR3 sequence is CASSVTRYTEAFF. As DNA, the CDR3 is TGTGCCAGCTCAGTCACACGGTACACTGAAGCTTTCTTT.

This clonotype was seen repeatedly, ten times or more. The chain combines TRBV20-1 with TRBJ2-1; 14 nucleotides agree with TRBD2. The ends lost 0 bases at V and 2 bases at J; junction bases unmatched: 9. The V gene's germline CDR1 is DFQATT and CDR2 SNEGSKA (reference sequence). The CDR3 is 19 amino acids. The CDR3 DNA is TGCAGTGCTAGAGATTTGACTAGCGGGAGGGCCATCACCTACAATGAGCAGTTCTTC. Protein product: CSARDLTSGRAITYNEQFF.

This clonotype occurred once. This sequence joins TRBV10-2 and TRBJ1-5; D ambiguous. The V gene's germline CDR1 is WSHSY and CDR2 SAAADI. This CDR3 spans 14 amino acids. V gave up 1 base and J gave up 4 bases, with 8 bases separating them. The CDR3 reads CASSELVRNQPQHF. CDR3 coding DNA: TGCGCCAGCAGTGAGTTGGTGAGGAATCAGCCCCAGCATTTT.

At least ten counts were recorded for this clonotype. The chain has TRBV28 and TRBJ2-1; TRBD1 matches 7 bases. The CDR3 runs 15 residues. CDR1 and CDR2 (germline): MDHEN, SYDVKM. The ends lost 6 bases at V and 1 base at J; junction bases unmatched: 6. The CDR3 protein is CASRGAGGSYNEQFF. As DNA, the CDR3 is TGTGCCAGCAGGGGGGCAGGGGGATCCTACAATGAGCAGTTCTTC.

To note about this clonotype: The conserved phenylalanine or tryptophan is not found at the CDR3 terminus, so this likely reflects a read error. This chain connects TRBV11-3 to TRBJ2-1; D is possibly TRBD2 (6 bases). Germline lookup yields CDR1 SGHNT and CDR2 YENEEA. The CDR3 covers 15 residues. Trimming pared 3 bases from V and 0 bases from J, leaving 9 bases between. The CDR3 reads CASSFGGSSYNEQFL. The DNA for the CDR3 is TGTGCCAGCAGCTTTGGGGGGAGCTCCTACAATGAGCAGTTCCTC.

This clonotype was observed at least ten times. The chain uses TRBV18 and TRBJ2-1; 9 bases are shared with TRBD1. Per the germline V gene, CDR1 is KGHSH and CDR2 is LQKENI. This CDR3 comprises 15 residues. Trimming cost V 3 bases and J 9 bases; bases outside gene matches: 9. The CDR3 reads CASSPLGQGRIEQFF. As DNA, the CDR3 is TGTGCCAGCTCACCCCTTGGACAGGGGAGGATTGAGCAGTTCTTC.

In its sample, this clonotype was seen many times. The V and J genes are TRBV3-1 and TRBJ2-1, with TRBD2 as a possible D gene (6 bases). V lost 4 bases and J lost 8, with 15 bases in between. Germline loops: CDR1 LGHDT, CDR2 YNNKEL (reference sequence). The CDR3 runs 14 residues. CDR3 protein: CASSLRLEFDEQFF. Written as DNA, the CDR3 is TGTGCCAGCAGCCTTCGACTAGAATTCGATGAGCAGTTCTTC.

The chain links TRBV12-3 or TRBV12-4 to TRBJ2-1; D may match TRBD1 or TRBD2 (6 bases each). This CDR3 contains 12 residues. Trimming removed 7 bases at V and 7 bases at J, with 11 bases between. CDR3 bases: TGTGCCAGCAACGGGGGCGGGAATGAGCAGTTCTTC. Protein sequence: CASNGGGNEQFF.

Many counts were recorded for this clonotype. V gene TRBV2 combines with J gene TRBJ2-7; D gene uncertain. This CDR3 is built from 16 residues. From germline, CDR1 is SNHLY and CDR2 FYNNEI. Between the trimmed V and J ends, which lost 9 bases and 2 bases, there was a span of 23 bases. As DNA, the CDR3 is TGTGCCAGTGGAGTCAGGCAGGCGGAACCTACCTACGAGCAGTACTTC. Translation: CASGVRQAEPTYEQYF. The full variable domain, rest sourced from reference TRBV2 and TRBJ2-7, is EPEVTQTPSHQVTQMGQEVILRCVPISNHLYFYWYRQILGQKVEFLVSFYNNEISEKSEIFDDQFSVERPDGSNFTLKIRSTKLEDSAMYFCASGVRQAEPTYEQYFGPGTRLTVT.

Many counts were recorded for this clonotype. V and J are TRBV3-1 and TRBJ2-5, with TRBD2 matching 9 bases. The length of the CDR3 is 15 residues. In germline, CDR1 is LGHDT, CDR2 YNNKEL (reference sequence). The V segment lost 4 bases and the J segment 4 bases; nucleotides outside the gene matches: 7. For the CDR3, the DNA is TGTGCCAGCAGCCCCCCGGGACTAGCTGGAGAGACCCAGTACTTC. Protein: CASSPPGLAGETQYF.

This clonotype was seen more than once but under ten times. CDR3 residues: CASSQLGAYEQYF. The CDR3 DNA reads as TGTGCCAGCAGCCAACTTGGTGCCTACGAGCAGTACTTC. The V and J genes are TRBV27 and TRBJ2-7; D is uncertain. This CDR3 contains 13 residues. Trimming removed 6 bases at V and 2 bases at J, with 11 bases between. The germline CDR1 and CDR2 sequences are MNHEY and SMNVEV (reference sequence).

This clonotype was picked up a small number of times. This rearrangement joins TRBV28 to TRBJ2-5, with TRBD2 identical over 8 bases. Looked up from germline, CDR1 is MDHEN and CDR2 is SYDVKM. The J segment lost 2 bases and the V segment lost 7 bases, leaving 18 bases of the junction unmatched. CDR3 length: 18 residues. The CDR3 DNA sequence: TGTGCCAGCACCTCCAGGTGGGGTAGCGGGAATGATCAAGAGACCCAGTACTTC. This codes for CASTSRWGSGNDQETQYF.

CDR3 protein: CASSHQVGSTDTQYF. In DNA form, the CDR3 reads TGCGCCAGCAGCCATCAAGTGGGCTCAACAGATACGCAGTATTTT. V is TRBV4-1 and J is TRBJ2-3, with D unresolved. The CDR3 totals 15 residues. The V gene's germline CDR1 is MGHRA and CDR2 YSYEKL. Trimming took 3 bases from V and 3 from J, leaving 13 bases between them.

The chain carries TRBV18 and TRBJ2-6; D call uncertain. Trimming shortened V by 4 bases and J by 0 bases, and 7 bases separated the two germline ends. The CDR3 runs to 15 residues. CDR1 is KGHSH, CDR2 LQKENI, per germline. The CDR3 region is CASSQAASGANVLTF. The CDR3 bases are TGTGCCAGCTCACAGGCCGCCTCTGGGGCCAACGTCCTGACTTTC.

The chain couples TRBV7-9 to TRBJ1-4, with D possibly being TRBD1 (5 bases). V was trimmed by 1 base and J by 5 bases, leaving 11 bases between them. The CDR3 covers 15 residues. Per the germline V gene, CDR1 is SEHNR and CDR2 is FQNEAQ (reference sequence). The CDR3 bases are TGTGCCAGCAGCTTAGGACAGAGCAGGAATGAAAAACTGTTTTTT. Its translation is CASSLGQSRNEKLFF.

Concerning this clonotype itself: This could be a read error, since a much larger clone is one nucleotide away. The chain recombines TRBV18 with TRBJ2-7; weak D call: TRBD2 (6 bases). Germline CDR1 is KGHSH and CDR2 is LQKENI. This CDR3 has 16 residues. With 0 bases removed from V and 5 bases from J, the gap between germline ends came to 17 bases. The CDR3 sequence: CASSPPRPLRENEQYF. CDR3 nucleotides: TGTGCCAGCTCACCACCGCGTCCCCTCCGGGAGAACGAGCAGTACTTC.

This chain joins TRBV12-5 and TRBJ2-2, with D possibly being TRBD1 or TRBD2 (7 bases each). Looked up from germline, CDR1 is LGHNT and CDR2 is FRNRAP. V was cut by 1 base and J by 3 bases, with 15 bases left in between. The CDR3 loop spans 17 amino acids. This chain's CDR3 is CASGLGGGGADTGELFF. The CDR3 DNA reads TGTGCTAGTGGTTTGGGGGGAGGGGGCGCGGACACCGGGGAGCTGTTTTTT.

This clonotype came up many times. This chain's CDR3 is CASIGLAINEQYF. The CDR3 nucleotides are TGTGCCAGCATTGGACTAGCGATTAACGAGCAGTACTTC. The chain carries TRBV6-2 or TRBV6-3 and TRBJ2-7; 9 bases are shared with TRBD2. J gave up 5 bases and V 7 bases, and 6 bases lay outside the gene matches. The CDR3 loop spans 13 amino acids. Germline V CDR1 and CDR2: MNHEY, SVGEGT.